The 28 T cell receptor beta chains below all came from one sample that was sequenced in a study of regulatory T cells in long-lasting Graves disease. Arm-PCR of CDR3 regions with iRepertoire HTBI primers generated TCR beta libraries. Each CDR3 protein gets one entry after TCRdb re-called the multiplex PCR reads with MiXCR. Here the sample spans around 500,000 distinct CDR3 sequences, about 11% being singletons. As to time point: newly diagnosed GD, antithyroid drugs for less than 3 months. Extracted PBMC RNA gave rise to the TCR library. The same sample was also used in a study of T cells in Graves' hyperthyroidism and ophthalmopathy.

The sequencing here drew on peripheral blood mononuclear cells (PBMCs), taken at new diagnosis, from a patient treated with antithyroid drugs. Receptor source: a young woman with Graves disease.

This clonotype was recorded at least ten times. The rearrangement links TRBV27 to TRBJ1-2, with 9 bases identical to TRBD1. The germline gives CDR1 MNHEY, CDR2 SMNVEV (reference sequence). Unmatched junction bases numbered 18, after V lost 5 bases and J lost 5 bases. The length of the CDR3 is 18 residues. CDR3 coding DNA: TGTGCCAGCAGTAAAACCCGATTAACAGGGGGCGCGGAATATGGCTACACCTTC. Amino acids: CASSKTRLTGGAEYGYTF.

This clonotype showed up many times. The chain combines TRBV4-1 with TRBJ2-7, with 9 bases aligning to TRBD1. Germline CDR1 is MGHRA and CDR2 is YSYEKL. This CDR3 is 15 amino acids long. With V trimmed by 1 base and J by 4 bases, 5 bases remained unmatched. For the CDR3, the DNA is TGCGCCAGCAGCCAAGTCGGGACAGGGAATTACGAGCAGTACTTC. Its protein is CASSQVGTGNYEQYF.

The chain combines TRBV7-6 with TRBJ2-1; 9 nucleotides line up with TRBD2. V trimming: 1 base; J trimming: 4 bases; junction bases outside the gene matches: 11. From germline, CDR1 is SGHVS and CDR2 FNYEAQ. The CDR3 is 18 residues long. The CDR3 reads CASSLGRGGRAGYNEQFF. The CDR3 DNA sequence: TGTGCCAGCAGCTTAGGAAGGGGCGGGAGGGCCGGGTACAATGAGCAGTTCTTC.

This clonotype was detected a few times. This chain uses TRBV19 with TRBJ2-1; possibly TRBD1 or TRBD2 for D (6 bases each). Trimming cost V 5 bases and J 7 bases, with 12 bases left between them. CDR1 and CDR2 from the germline V gene are LNHDA and SQIVND (reference sequence). The CDR3 spans 13 residues. CDR3 in DNA: TGTGCCAGTAGTCCCGGGGGCGGGAATGAGCAGTTCTTC. Protein: CASSPGGGNEQFF. Looking up the rest from reference TRBV19 and TRBJ2-1 gives the full variable domain: DGGITQSPKYLFRKEGQNVTLSCEQNLNHDAMYWYRQDPGQGLRLIYYSQIVNDFQKGDIAEGYSVSREKKESFPLTVTSAQKNPTAFYLCASSPGGGNEQFFGPGTRLTVL.

The CDR3, as DNA: TGTGCCAGCAGTGAACTAGCGGGGGGGAATGAGCAGTTCTTC. This encodes CASSELAGGNEQFF. This chain uses TRBV2 with TRBJ2-1, with 12 bases fitting TRBD2. The germline gives CDR1 SNHLY, CDR2 FYNNEI. CDR3 length: 14 residues. The ends lost 2 bases at V and 7 bases at J; junction bases unmatched: 0. The full variable domain, completed using reference TRBV2 and TRBJ2-1, is EPEVTQTPSHQVTQMGQEVILRCVPISNHLYFYWYRQILGQKVEFLVSFYNNEISEKSEIFDDQFSVERPDGSNFTLKIRSTKLEDSAMYFCASSELAGGNEQFFGPGTRLTVL.

This clonotype came up many times. The gene calls are TRBV12-3 or TRBV12-4 and TRBJ2-7; D not resolved. The CDR3 is made up of 13 amino acids. The V end was cut by 1 base, the J end by 4 bases, with 8 bases between. CDR3 in DNA: TGTGCCAGCAGTTTAGTCGGTGTGTACGAGCAGTACTTC. Its protein is CASSLVGVYEQYF.

This clonotype was counted ten times or more. V gene TRBV11-2 combines with J gene TRBJ2-3, with D possibly matching TRBD2 (7 bases). Trimming removed 8 bases at V and 1 base at J, with 13 bases between. The CDR3 is made up of 14 amino acids. Germline V gene sequence: CDR1 SGHAT, CDR2 FQNNGV. CDR3 amino acids: CASCAGAGTDTQYF. CDR3 nucleotide sequence: TGTGCCAGCTGTGCGGGGGCTGGCACAGATACGCAGTATTTT.

Comments on this clonotype: Sequence at one end of the junction differs from germline and may be a read error. This chain uses TRBV20-1 with TRBJ2-5; no clear D gene. Germline-derived CDR1 and CDR2 are DFQATT and SNEGSKA (reference sequence). This CDR3 spans 11 amino acids. The CDR3 nucleotides read TGCTGTGCTAGAGTCGGAGAGACCCAGTACTTC. Its translation: CCARVGETQYF.

Many counts were recorded for this clonotype. V usage is TRBV11-1 and J usage is TRBJ2-1, with TRBD2 matching 7 bases. V gave up 3 bases and J gave up 10 bases; unmatched junction bases: 6. There are 13 residues in the CDR3. Per the germline V gene, CDR1 is SGHAT and CDR2 is FQDESV (reference sequence). The CDR3 nucleotides read TGTGCCAGCAGCTTGGCTGGGGAGGGCGAGCAGTTCTTC. Its protein product is CASSLAGEGEQFF.

This clonotype was seen ten or more times. The V and J genes are TRBV2 and TRBJ1-2, with TRBD1 as a possible D gene (6 bases). The V gene's germline CDR1 is SNHLY and CDR2 FYNNEI. V lost 1 base and J lost 7, with 16 bases in between. CDR3 size: 15 residues. The CDR3 DNA sequence: TGTGCCAGCAGTGAAGACCGGGGGCGCCGGAGTGGCTACACCTTC. It codes for CASSEDRGRRSGYTF. Full variable domain (outside the CDR3, taken from reference TRBV2 and TRBJ1-2): EPEVTQTPSHQVTQMGQEVILRCVPISNHLYFYWYRQILGQKVEFLVSFYNNEISEKSEIFDDQFSVERPDGSNFTLKIRSTKLEDSAMYFCASSEDRGRRSGYTFGSGTRLTVV.

This clonotype was found many times. The chain combines TRBV11-2 with TRBJ2-3, with D unresolved. Germline V gene sequence: CDR1 SGHAT, CDR2 FQNNGV. V gave up 1 base and J gave up 0 bases, with 11 bases separating them. The CDR3 has 16 residues. This chain's CDR3 is CASSLGRGASTDTQYF. The CDR3 DNA sequence: TGTGCCAGCAGCTTAGGACGTGGAGCTAGCACAGATACGCAGTATTTT.

The genes are TRBV19 and TRBJ1-1; D is possibly TRBD1 (5 bases). This CDR3 spans 13 amino acids. The germline V and J ends were trimmed by 6 bases and 5 bases, with 13 bases remaining between them. Germline V CDR1 and CDR2: LNHDA, SQIVND (reference sequence). The CDR3 loop is CASRAGTETEAFF. The CDR3 nucleotides read TGTGCCAGTAGGGCAGGGACGGAAACTGAAGCTTTCTTT. Full variable domain (remainder filled in from reference TRBV19 and TRBJ1-1): DGGITQSPKYLFRKEGQNVTLSCEQNLNHDAMYWYRQDPGQGLRLIYYSQIVNDFQKGDIAEGYSVSREKKESFPLTVTSAQKNPTAFYLCASRAGTETEAFFGQGTRLTVV.

CDR3 residues: CATSDEGVRYNEQFF. CDR3 DNA: TGTGCCACCAGTGACGAGGGCGTACGCTACAATGAGCAGTTCTTC. The chain couples TRBV24-1 to TRBJ2-1, with a weak D call TRBD2 (5 bases). This CDR3 has 15 amino acids. CDR1 KGHDR and CDR2 SFDVKD come from the germline V gene. Trimming took 4 bases from V and 3 from J, leaving 12 bases between them.

The table lists this clonotype with many counts. This chain uses TRBV20-1 with TRBJ2-5; D uncertain. The length of the CDR3 is 14 residues. Between the trimmed V and J ends, which lost 4 bases and 2 bases, there was a span of 14 bases. Germline lookup yields CDR1 DFQATT and CDR2 SNEGSKA (reference sequence). The CDR3 loop is CSAMLRAKQETQYF. In DNA form, the CDR3 reads TGCAGTGCTATGCTCCGGGCCAAACAAGAGACCCAGTACTTC.

This clonotype appeared many times. The V call is TRBV28, the J call TRBJ1-2; D might be TRBD1 (5 bases). Germline CDR1 MDHEN, CDR2 SYDVKM. Trimming removed 5 bases from V and 4 bases from J, with 14 bases in between. The CDR3 loop spans 14 amino acids. The CDR3 DNA follows: TGTGCCAGCAGTCCCGGGGACTCCTCCTATGGCTACACCTTC. As protein: CASSPGDSSYGYTF.

The CDR3, as DNA: TGTGCCAGCAGCGTAGGCCCCAATCAGCCCCAGCATTTT. This sequence encodes CASSVGPNQPQHF. The gene calls are TRBV9 and TRBJ1-5; no firm D call. The CDR3 extends over 13 amino acids. Trimming pared 0 bases from V and 3 bases from J, leaving 4 bases between. Germline V CDR1 and CDR2: SGDLS, YYNGEE.

The chain is built from TRBV20-1 and TRBJ2-4, with 11 bases matching TRBD2. The CDR3 is made up of 14 amino acids. V lost 3 bases to trimming and J lost 10 bases; unmatched junction nucleotides: 8. Germline-derived CDR1 and CDR2 are DFQATT and SNEGSKA (reference sequence). CDR3 DNA: TGCAGTGCTAGGAGGCTAGCGGGAGGCGATATTCAGTACTTC. It specifies CSARRLAGGDIQYF.

This clonotype was counted many times. The rearrangement joins TRBV13 to TRBJ2-7; the D is unclear. The germline V and J ends were trimmed by 3 bases and 4 bases, with 16 bases remaining between them. The germline V gene encodes CDR1 PRHDT and CDR2 FYEKMQ (reference sequence). The CDR3 is made up of 15 amino acids. The CDR3 protein is CASSFGEPATYEQYF. Here the CDR3 DNA reads TGTGCCAGCAGCTTCGGAGAGCCGGCAACGTACGAGCAGTACTTC.

There are many counts of this clonotype. This rearrangement joins TRBV2 to TRBJ2-7; no reliable D call. CDR3 size: 12 residues. Trimming shortened V by 5 bases and J by 4 bases, and 9 bases separated the two germline ends. Germline loops: CDR1 SNHLY, CDR2 FYNNEI. CDR3 coding DNA: TGTGCCAGCAGTTCCAGACGGTACGAGCAGTACTTC. It is translated as CASSSRRYEQYF.

This sequence joins TRBV18 and TRBJ2-2; D possibly uses TRBD1 or TRBD2 (6 bases each). The CDR3 totals 16 residues. CDR1 and CDR2 from the germline V gene are KGHSH and LQKENI. V dropped 4 bases and J dropped 0 bases, with 12 bases sitting between them. In DNA, the CDR3 is TGTGCCAGCTCACTACACGGGGGCTCGAACACCGGGGAGCTGTTTTTT. It is translated as CASSLHGGSNTGELFF.

V and J are TRBV2 and TRBJ1-5; 9 bases line up with TRBD1. The germline gives CDR1 SNHLY, CDR2 FYNNEI. This CDR3 has 14 residues. J lost 4 bases, V lost 7 bases, and 5 bases had no gene match. The CDR3 bases are TGTGCCAGCAACCTCGGGACAGGGAATCAGCCCCAGCATTTT. Its translation is CASNLGTGNQPQHF.

This clonotype was seen a handful of times. This chain joins TRBV14 and TRBJ2-1, with D hard to call. From germline, CDR1 is SGHDN and CDR2 FVKESK. The germline V and J ends were trimmed by 1 base and 5 bases, with 6 bases remaining between them. This CDR3 region has 13 residues. CDR3 region: CASSQVPDNEQFF. The CDR3 coding sequence is TGTGCCAGCAGCCAAGTACCCGACAATGAGCAGTTCTTC.

This clonotype was recorded at least ten times. J is TRBJ1-1 and V is TRBV18; D gene uncertain. This CDR3 is 14 amino acids long. CDR1 and CDR2 (germline): KGHSH, LQKENI. V was pared by 4 bases and J by 2 bases, with 11 bases between. The CDR3 region has the DNA TGTGCCAGCTCACAGGGAGCAGGAAACACTGAAGCTTTCTTT. Translated: CASSQGAGNTEAFF.

This clonotype was recorded at least ten times. The V call is TRBV7-9, the J call TRBJ2-1; D not resolved. The V gene's germline CDR1 is SEHNR and CDR2 FQNEAQ (reference sequence). This CDR3 is built from 15 residues. Trimming removed 6 bases at V and 11 bases at J, with 23 bases between. The CDR3 bases are TGTGCCAGCAGTCTAGGGTCAGTGGTTGGATTTAAGCAGTTCTTC. Amino acid sequence: CASSLGSVVGFKQFF.

The sample holds a few counts of this clonotype. The chain employs TRBV4-3 and TRBJ1-1; TRBD1 matches 9 bases. With 6 bases clipped from V and 1 base from J, the junction kept 9 bases outside the gene matches. The CDR3 runs 16 residues. Germline CDR1 LGHNA, CDR2 YSLEER. The CDR3, as DNA: TGCGCCAGCAGACCCGGACAGGGGCCGAAGAACACTGAAGCTTTCTTT. It translates to CASRPGQGPKNTEAFF.

In regard to this clonotype: With a far larger clone one base away, a read error is the likely cause. The chain uses TRBV11-2 and TRBJ2-3; 7 nucleotides match TRBD1. The J segment lost 2 bases and the V segment lost 5 bases, leaving 7 bases of the junction unmatched. The CDR3 is made up of 15 amino acids. The germline CDR1 and CDR2 sequences are SGHAT and FQNNGV. The CDR3: CASSRTGGNTDTQYF. In DNA, the CDR3 is TGTGCCAGCAGCCGGACAGGCGGAAACACAGATACGCAGTATTTT.

This clonotype was counted at least ten times. V is TRBV29-1 and J is TRBJ2-5; 8 bases line up with TRBD2. The ends lost 3 bases at V and 5 bases at J; junction bases unmatched: 8. This CDR3 has 14 residues. Germline CDR1 and CDR2: SQVTM and ANQGSEA. The CDR3 coding sequence is TGCAGCGTTGAGGGGGCGGGAGGATATGAGACCCAGTACTTC. Translating gives CSVEGAGGYETQYF.

The chain uses TRBV18 and TRBJ2-3; D may be TRBD2 (5 bases). This CDR3 contains 14 residues. V gave up 3 bases and J gave up 4 bases, with 11 bases separating them. CDR1 is KGHSH and CDR2 is LQKENI in the germline V gene. The CDR3 DNA follows: TGTGCCAGCTCACCCACTACTAGTGCAGATACGCAGTATTTT. Translated, it gives CASSPTTSADTQYF.